This TCR beta chain was identified in a study of T cell repertoires in cytomegalovirus infection (dated by TCRdb to the late 2010s). At the level of the whole study: Donor HLA type was relevant to the analysis, as public TCR beta signatures indicated carriage of CMV infection together with the matching HLA type.

TCRdb records Illumina HiSeq 1500 as the sequencer. TCRdb ran its own pipeline on the public reads, namely fastp trimming at Q25 and MiXCR clone calling, and kept in-frame beta chains. Rows matching on CDR3 protein sequence are summarized as one entry with the most common DNA and genes. This sample lists some 220,000 distinct CDR3 sequences; 6% to 8% were detected once. The top ten clonotypes cover around 6.5% of the sample. This clonotype was seen many times. The specificity of this receptor is unknown. The sample holds no much larger clone one base away, and base qualities are not on file. General study outcomes and caveats: In both this cohort and an independent cohort of some 350 donors, the cumulative frequency of public TCR beta family members distinguished carriers of CMV infection plus the relevant HLA type. The ex vivo response was dominated by HLA-C-restricted CMV-specific TCR beta clonotypes, which also provided the single most frequent clonotype in two of eight donors.

Sequenced sample: PBMCs. This receptor was obtained from a human donor in good health (CMV status not recorded). Some clones in this sample may be carry-over from other donors' samples.

CDR3 sequence: CASSPGSATNYGYTF. The sequence in DNA is TGTGCCAGCAGCCCCGGGAGCGCCACTAACTATGGCTACACCTTC. Recombination linked TRBV5-4 to TRBJ1-2; the D segment cannot be called with confidence. V is pared back by 4 bases and J by 0 bases, with 13 bases lying between the germline termini. From a lookup of the germline V gene (reference sequence), CDR1 and CDR2 are SGHNT and YYREEE. From its cysteine to its phenylalanine, the CDR3 spans 15 amino acids. The CDR3 DNA has 45 bases and is translated from base 1.